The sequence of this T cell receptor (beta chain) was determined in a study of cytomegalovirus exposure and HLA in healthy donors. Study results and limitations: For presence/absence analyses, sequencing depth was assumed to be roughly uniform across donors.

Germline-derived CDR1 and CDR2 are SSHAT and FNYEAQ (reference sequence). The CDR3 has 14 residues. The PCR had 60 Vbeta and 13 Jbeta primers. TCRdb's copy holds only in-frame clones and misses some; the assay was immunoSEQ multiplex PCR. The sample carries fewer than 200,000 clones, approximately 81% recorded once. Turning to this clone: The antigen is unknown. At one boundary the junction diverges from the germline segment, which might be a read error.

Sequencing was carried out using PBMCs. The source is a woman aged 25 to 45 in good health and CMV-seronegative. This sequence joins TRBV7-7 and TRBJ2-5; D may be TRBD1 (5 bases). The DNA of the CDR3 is TGTGCTAGCAGCCTGGCAGGGTTCGTAGAGACCCAGTACTTC. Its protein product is CASSLAGFVETQYF. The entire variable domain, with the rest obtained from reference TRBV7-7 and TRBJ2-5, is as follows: GAGVSQSPRYKVTKRGQDVTLRCDPISSHATLYWYQQALGQGPEFLTYFNYEAQPDKSGLPSDRFSAERPEGSISTLTIQRTEQRDSAMYRCASSLAGFVETQYFGPGTRLLVL.